Listed here is a single T cell receptor beta chain. Its antigen is undetermined. The study reverse transcribed the entire isolated RNA, so it sequenced expressed TCRB transcripts. Data came from immunoSEQ multiplex PCR; TCRdb stores just in-frame clones and leaves some out. There are a few hundred thousand clones in the sample; 14% occur only once, and approximately 7% lies in the top ten. This CDR3 spans 16 amino acids. Trimming cost V 0 bases and J 4 bases, with 14 bases left between them. The germline CDR1 and CDR2 sequences are SGHTA and FQGNSA. This record belongs to a study of beta chain features in type 1 diabetes. Study results and limitations: Whether HLA type influences TCRB rearrangement remained unresolved here. Shorter TCRB CDR3s, moderately but significantly so, were found in Type 1 diabetes patients in all four CD4+ subsets. Within the patient group, naive, central memory and Treg TCRB repertoires appeared more similar to each other than within healthy donors.

This receptor was identified in a young man in good health. The gene calls are TRBV7-2 and TRBJ2-3; the D is unclear. Sequencing input: central memory CD4+ T cells from blood. CDR3 sequence (DNA): TGTGCCAGCAGCTTAGCGCCCCGGCCGCCTGCAGATACGCAGTATTTT. Encoded protein: CASSLAPRPPADTQYF.